One TCR beta chain is described in this entry. Its antigen is currently not known. It has no much larger one-base neighbor in the sample; base qualities were not kept. The CDR3 measures 13 amino acids from cysteine to phenylalanine. Here the CDR3 DNA is all that survives: 39 bases in frame from base 1. Between the V and J ends, shortened by 3 bases and 6 bases respectively, the junction contains 15 bases. Based on the germline V gene (reference sequence), the CDR1 and CDR2 sequences are GTSNPN and SVGIG. The data belong to a study of response to subunit inactivated influenza vaccine (dated by TCRdb to 2017 to 2018). Regarding the complete study: Deep quantitative T cell receptor repertoire profiling was used in the study to track responses to a trivalent subunit inactivated influenza vaccine. Study-wide conclusions, independent of this receptor: It was suggested by the authors that each seasonal influenza vaccination may recruit only a limited number of new T cells.

Receptor libraries were prepared by RT-PCR. TCRdb shows the sequencer as Illumina HiSeq 2500. Using fastp at Q25 and MiXCR, TCRdb reprocessed the public reads and kept productive beta chains. CDR3 protein duplicates are merged, each entry listing the most common genes and DNA. Present in this sample are approximately 230,000 distinct CDR3 sequences, roughly an eighth of which were seen just once. 7.8% of the sample comes from the top ten. The chain is made from TRBV30 and TRBJ2-7; the D gene cannot be resolved reliably. The source is a man aged 50 or older who received an inactivated influenza vaccine. Donor details come from another sample of the same person, matched by shared clones. The starting material was non-naive T cells sorted from PBMCs, obtained 14 to 15 days before vaccination. The sample's cell subset or site label, decoded: memory T cell fraction. This receptor has the CDR3 CAWSPTRISEQYF. The sequence in DNA is TGTGCCTGGAGCCCAACTCGGATTTCCGAGCAGTACTTC.